The clone carrying this T cell receptor beta chain was picked up a small number of times. These data are taken from a study of blood T cell repertoires in COVID-19. Study in general: Sites across the United States, Italy and Spain contributed samples from acute and convalescent COVID-19. PBMCs, B-cell-depleted T cells, or T cells were the source of the cDNA or gDNA that made up the material.

Original data processing: Reference gene primer amplification gave estimated nucleated cell counts. The repertoire was sequenced with immunoSEQ multiplex PCR; TCRdb's copy has only in-frame clones and lacks some. D and trimming come from the DNA, and the V and J calls and clone size come from that table. The table shows some 270,000 clones, with 65% to 85% occurring only once. This receptor was identified in a woman between 40 and 55 years old who had recovered from COVID-19. The sample comprised peripheral blood.

In DNA, the CDR3 is TGTGCCATCAGTGAGTCAGGAAACAGCGGGTACACTGAAGCTTTCTTT. Its translation is CAISESGNSGYTEAFF. The chain combines TRBV10-3 with TRBJ1-1; no definite D call. This CDR3 is built from 16 residues. Germline V lookup: CDR1 ENHRY, CDR2 SYGVKD. V lost 0 bases, J lost 3 bases, and 14 bases lay in between.